A selection of T cell receptor beta chains follows, all from one sample in a study of prognosis after radiotherapy for stage I lung cancer. Using its own MiXCR run on the multiplex PCR reads, TCRdb lists one record per CDR3 protein. This sample has roughly 30,000 distinct CDR3 sequences, with roughly 40% found just once. The sample in question was PBMCs, obtained before or after stereotactic body radiation therapy (not recorded which). The receptor source for this set is a donor older than 45 with non-small cell lung cancer. The CDR3 runs from the conserved cysteine through the conserved F or W. A D gene is named only where the DNA matches it firmly. Part of the rows lack a size; the others show once, few, many or a class for expanded clones.

J gene,D gene,clone size,V gene,CDR3 DNA,CDR3 protein
TRBJ2-5,TRBD1,-,TRBV7-9,TGTGCCAGCAGCTGGGGGACAGCCGGCGGGGAGACCCAGTACTTC,CASSWGTAGGETQYF
TRBJ1-2,-,once,TRBV12-3/TRBV12-4,TGTGCCAGCAGTTATGGAGGAACTAACTATGGCTACACCTTC,CASSYGGTNYGYTF
TRBJ1-6,-,-,TRBV11-2,TGTGCCAGCAGCTTCCTAACGGAATCACCCCTCCACTTT,CASSFLTESPLHF
TRBJ2-7,-,once,TRBV20-1,TGCAGTGCTAGAGAGTCTTCGCTGAGCTCCTACGAGCAGTACTTC,CSARESSLSSYEQYF
TRBJ2-5,-,many,TRBV11-2,TGTGCCAGCAGCTTAGGGGGGGAGACGGAGACCCAGTACTTC,CASSLGGETETQYF
TRBJ2-5,-,-,TRBV2,TGTGCCAGCAGTCAGGACATGGTTTCGGAGACCCAGTACTTC,CASSQDMVSETQYF
TRBJ1-1,-,medium-sized,TRBV2,TGTGCCAGCAGTGAAGGCGCCGTTGGGACAAGCATGAACACTGAAGCTTTCTTT,CASSEGAVGTSMNTEAFF
TRBJ1-1,TRBD1,many,TRBV12-5,TGTGCTAGTGGTTTCGGACAGGGTGAAGCTTTCTTT,CASGFGQGEAFF
TRBJ2-7,TRBD1,many,TRBV9,TGTGCCAGCAGCGTACAAGGGACAGCCTCCTACGAGCAGTACTTC,CASSVQGTASYEQYF
TRBJ2-7,-,-,TRBV11-2,TGTGCCAGCAGCTTAGATGGAGGCGATACGCAGTATTTC,CASSLDGGDTQYF
TRBJ2-7,-,-,TRBV20-1,TGCAGTGCTAGAGACCGGGGCAGTCACTACGAGCAGTACTTC,CSARDRGSHYEQYF
TRBJ2-5,-,many,TRBV20-1,TGCAGTGCCCCATTCCCACCGCTTCGGGAGACCCAGTACTTC,CSAPFPPLRETQYF
TRBJ2-5,TRBD2,-,TRBV7-2,TGTAACAGCATCAGCAGCGGGGCCCTCCAAGAGACCCAGTACTTC,CNSISSGALQETQYF
TRBJ2-1,-,-,TRBV6-1,TGTGCCACCCTAACGAGGGGGGACAATGAGCAGTTCTTC,CATLTRGDNEQFF
TRBJ1-6,-,many,TRBV9,TGTGCCAGCAGCGTAGGAGGAGGCGATAATTCACCCCTCCACTTT,CASSVGGGDNSPLHF
TRBJ1-3,-,-,TRBV5-1,TGCGCCAGCAGCACGGGGGACATGGGCTCTGGAAACACCATATATTTT,CASSTGDMGSGNTIYF
TRBJ2-1,TRBD2,-,TRBV20-1,TGCAGTGCTCCTAGCGGGGGGGAAGTTGAGCAGTTCTTC,CSAPSGGEVEQFF
TRBJ2-1,TRBD2,many,TRBV6-1,TGTGCCAGCAGGGGGGGAGGGCCCAATGAGCAGTTCTTC,CASRGGGPNEQFF
TRBJ2-7,TRBD1,many,TRBV7-9,TGTGCCAGCAGCCACCCCGGGACAGGGGTTTACGAGCAGTACTTC,CASSHPGTGVYEQYF
TRBJ2-7,TRBD2,-,TRBV28,TGTGCCAGCAGTAGATACAAGCGGGAGGACGAGCAGTACTTC,CASSRYKREDEQYF
TRBJ2-7,-,many,TRBV7-8,TGTGCCAGCAGCTTAGAAAGTGAATCCTACGAGCAGTACTTC,CASSLESESYEQYF
TRBJ2-7,TRBD2,-,TRBV24-1,TGTGCCACCAGTGATGGGACTAGCGGGAGACTTAAGCAGTACTTC,CATSDGTSGRLKQYF